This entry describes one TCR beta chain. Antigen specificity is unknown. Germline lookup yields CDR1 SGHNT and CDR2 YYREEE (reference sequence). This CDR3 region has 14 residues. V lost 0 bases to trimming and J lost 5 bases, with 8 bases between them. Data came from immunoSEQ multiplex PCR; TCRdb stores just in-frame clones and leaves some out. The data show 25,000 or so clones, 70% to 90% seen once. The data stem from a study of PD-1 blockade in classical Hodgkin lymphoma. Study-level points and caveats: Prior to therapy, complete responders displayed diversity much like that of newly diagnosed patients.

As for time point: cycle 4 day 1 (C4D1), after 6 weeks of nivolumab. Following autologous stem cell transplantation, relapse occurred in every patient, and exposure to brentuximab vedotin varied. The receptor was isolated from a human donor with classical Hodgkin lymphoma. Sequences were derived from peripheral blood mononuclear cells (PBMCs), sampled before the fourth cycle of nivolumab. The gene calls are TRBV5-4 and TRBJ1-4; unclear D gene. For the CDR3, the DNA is TGTGCCAGCAGCTTGGAGGGCCACAATGAAAAACTGTTTTTT. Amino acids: CASSLEGHNEKLFF.